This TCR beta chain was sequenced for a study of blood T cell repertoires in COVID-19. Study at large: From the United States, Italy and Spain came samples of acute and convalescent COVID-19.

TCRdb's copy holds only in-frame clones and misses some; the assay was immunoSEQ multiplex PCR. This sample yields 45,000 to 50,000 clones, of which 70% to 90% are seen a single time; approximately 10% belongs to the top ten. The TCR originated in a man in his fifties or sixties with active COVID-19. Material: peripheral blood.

The CDR3 is CSANGQGDEKLFF. For the CDR3, the DNA is TGCAGCGCGAATGGACAGGGGGATGAAAAACTGTTTTTT. The chain uses TRBV29-1 and TRBJ1-4; the match to TRBD1 covers 10 bases. The J segment lost 6 bases and the V segment lost 7 bases, leaving 5 bases of the junction unmatched. The CDR3 is made up of 13 amino acids. Looked up from germline, CDR1 is SQVTM and CDR2 is ANQGSEA.